This TCR beta chain emerged from a study of shared clonotypes between healthy human individuals. Every one of the donors was a Caucasian adult that lived in Nashville, Tennessee. This clone was recorded a few times. Genomic DNA from each subset was divided evenly over several immunoSEQ plates. Tens of thousands of T cell genomes (roughly 190 ng DNA) went into each sorted-subset replicate. Only in-frame clones appear in the TCRdb table, and some are missing; sequencing was by immunoSEQ multiplex PCR. The sample has about 1 million clones, about 80% seen once. The length of the CDR3 is 12 residues. Germline CDR1 GTSNPN, CDR2 SVGIG (reference sequence). V lost 2 bases to trimming and J lost 7 bases; unmatched junction nucleotides: 5.

The chain couples TRBV30 to TRBJ2-7, with TRBD1 identical over 7 bases. The sequencing sample was made of memory CD4+ T cells sorted from blood. The subset is: CD45RA-negative fraction. This receptor was obtained from a man between 18 and 35 years old in good health. The CDR3 loop is CAWSKSGGEQYF. DNA of the CDR3: TGTGCCTGGAGTAAATCAGGGGGAGAGCAGTACTTC.